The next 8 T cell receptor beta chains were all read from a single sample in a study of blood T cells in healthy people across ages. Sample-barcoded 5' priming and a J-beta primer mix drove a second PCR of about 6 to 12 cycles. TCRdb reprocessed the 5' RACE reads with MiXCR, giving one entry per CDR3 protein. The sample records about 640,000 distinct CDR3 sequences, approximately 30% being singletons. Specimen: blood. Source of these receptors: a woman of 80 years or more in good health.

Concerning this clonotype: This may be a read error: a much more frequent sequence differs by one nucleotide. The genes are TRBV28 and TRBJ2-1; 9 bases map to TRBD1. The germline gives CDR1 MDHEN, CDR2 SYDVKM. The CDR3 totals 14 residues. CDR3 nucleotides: TGTGCCAGCAGAAATACAGGGGGCTACAATGGGCAGTTCTTC. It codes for CASRNTGGYNGQFF.

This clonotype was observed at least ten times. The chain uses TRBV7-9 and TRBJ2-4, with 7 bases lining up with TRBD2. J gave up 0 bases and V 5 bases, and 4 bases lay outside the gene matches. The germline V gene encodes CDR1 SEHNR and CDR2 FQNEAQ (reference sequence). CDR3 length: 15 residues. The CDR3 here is CASSLSGAAKNIQYF. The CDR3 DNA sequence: TGTGCCAGCAGCCTGAGCGGGGCAGCCAAAAACATTCAGTACTTC.

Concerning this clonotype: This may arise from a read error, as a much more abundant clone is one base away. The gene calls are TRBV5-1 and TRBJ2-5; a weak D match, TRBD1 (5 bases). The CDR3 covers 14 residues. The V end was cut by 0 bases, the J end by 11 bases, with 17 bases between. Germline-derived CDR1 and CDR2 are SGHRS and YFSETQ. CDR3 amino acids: CASSLEDSYNEQYF. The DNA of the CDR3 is TGCGCCAGCAGCTTGGAAGACAGTTACAATGAGCAGTACTTC.

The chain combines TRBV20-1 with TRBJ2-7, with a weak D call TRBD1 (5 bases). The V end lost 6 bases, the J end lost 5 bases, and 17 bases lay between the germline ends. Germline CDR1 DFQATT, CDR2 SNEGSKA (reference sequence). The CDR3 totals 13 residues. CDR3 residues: CSAQDGPLDEQYF. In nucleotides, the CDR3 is TGCAGTGCACAGGACGGGCCATTGGACGAGCAGTACTTC.

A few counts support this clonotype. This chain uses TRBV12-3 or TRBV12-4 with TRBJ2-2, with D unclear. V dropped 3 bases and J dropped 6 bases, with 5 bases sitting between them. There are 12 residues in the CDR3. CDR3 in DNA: TGTGCCAGCAGTTTGGGGTCCGGGGAGCTGTTTTTT. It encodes CASSLGSGELFF.

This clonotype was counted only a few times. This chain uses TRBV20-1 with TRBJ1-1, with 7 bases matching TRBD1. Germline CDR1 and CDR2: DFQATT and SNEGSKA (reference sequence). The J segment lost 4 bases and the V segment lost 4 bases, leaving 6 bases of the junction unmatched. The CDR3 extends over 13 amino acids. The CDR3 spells CSATGQRGTEAFF. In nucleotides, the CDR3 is TGCAGTGCTACGGGACAGCGGGGCACTGAAGCTTTCTTT.

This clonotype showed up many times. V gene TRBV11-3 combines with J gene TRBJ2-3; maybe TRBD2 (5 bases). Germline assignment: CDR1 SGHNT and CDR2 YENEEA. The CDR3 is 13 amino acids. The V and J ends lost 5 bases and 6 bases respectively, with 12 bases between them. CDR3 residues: CASSRREPDTQYF. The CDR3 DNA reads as TGTGCCAGCAGCCGCCGGGAACCCGATACGCAGTATTTT.

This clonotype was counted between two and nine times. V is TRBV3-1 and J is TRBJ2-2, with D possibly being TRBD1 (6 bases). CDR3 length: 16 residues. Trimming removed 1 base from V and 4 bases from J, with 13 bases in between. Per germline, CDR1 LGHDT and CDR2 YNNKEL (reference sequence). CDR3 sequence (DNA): TGTGCCAGCAGCCAAGGTACAGGGAGATTCACCGGGGAGCTGTTTTTT. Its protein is CASSQGTGRFTGELFF.